The next 27 T cell receptor beta chains were all read from a single sample in a study of cytomegalovirus exposure and HLA in healthy donors. PCR was performed using 60 Vbeta and 13 Jbeta primers. This table comes from immunoSEQ multiplex PCR, and its TCRdb copy is limited to in-frame clones, with some not included. The sample lists more than 80,000 clones, over 80% occurring once. Sequencing used PBMCs. These receptors all come from a female donor in good health and CMV-seropositive.

Only a few counts were recorded for this clone. The chain uses TRBV19 and TRBJ1-2, with a tentative D call TRBD1 (6 bases). Germline values: CDR1 LNHDA, CDR2 SQIVND (reference sequence). This CDR3 has 11 amino acids. The V and J ends lost 9 bases and 5 bases respectively, with 10 bases between them. CDR3 coding DNA: TGTGCCAGCGGGAGGGGGTATGGCTACACCTTC. This encodes CASGRGYGYTF.

V usage is TRBV29-1 and J usage is TRBJ2-3, with TRBD1 identical over 10 bases. Germline assignment: CDR1 SQVTM and CDR2 ANQGSEA. The CDR3 covers 14 residues. Trimming took 6 bases from V and 4 from J; bases not matched to a gene: 7. CDR3 sequence reads: CSVAGTGDSDTQYF. For the CDR3, the DNA is TGCAGCGTAGCCGGGACAGGGGATTCAGATACGCAGTATTTT.

About this clone: The conserved phenylalanine or tryptophan is not found at the CDR3 terminus, so this likely reflects a read error. The chain carries TRBV7-6 and TRBJ2-3; D might be TRBD2 (6 bases). CDR1 and CDR2 (germline): SGHVS, FNYEAQ. V lost 1 base and J 3 bases, leaving 11 bases between the germline ends. The CDR3 sequence is 15 residues long. The CDR3, as DNA: TGTGCCAGCAGCTTAGAGTGGGGACTGACAGATACGCAGTATTTG. Translating it yields CASSLEWGLTDTQYL.

The gene calls are TRBV19 and TRBJ1-1; D is unclear. V was clipped by 0 bases and J by 4 bases, with 9 bases between them. The CDR3 is 14 residues long. Germline CDR1 LNHDA, CDR2 SQIVND (reference sequence). In DNA form, the CDR3 reads TGTGCCAGTAGTATAGAGTTAGGGAGCACTGAAGCTTTCTTT. Amino acid sequence: CASSIELGSTEAFF.

The chain carries TRBV2 and TRBJ1-1; D is possibly TRBD1 (6 bases). Germline V gene data show CDR1 as SNHLY and CDR2 as FYNNEI. The CDR3 consists of 14 residues. Trimming pared 4 bases from V and 6 bases from J, leaving 15 bases between. Here the CDR3 reads CASSVRGWVAEAFF. The DNA of the CDR3 is TGTGCCAGCAGTGTGAGGGGGTGGGTGGCTGAAGCTTTCTTT.

The rearrangement links TRBV7-6 to TRBJ2-7, with a tentative D call TRBD2 (7 bases). This CDR3 comprises 18 residues. V lost 1 base, J lost 1 base, and 20 bases lay in between. Germline CDR1 is SGHVS and CDR2 is FNYEAQ. The DNA for the CDR3 is TGTGCCAGCAGCTTAGTTCTTGGTGTGAGGGGGGGTTCCTACGAGCAGTACTTC. Residues: CASSLVLGVRGGSYEQYF.

The rearrangement links TRBV18 to TRBJ1-2; 7 positions match TRBD1. This CDR3 is built from 13 residues. Germline-derived CDR1 and CDR2 are KGHSH and LQKENI. V trimming: 6 bases; J trimming: 7 bases; junction bases outside the gene matches: 8. CDR3 sequence reads: CASSLTGESGYTF. The CDR3 DNA reads as TGTGCCAGCTCTCTAACAGGGGAATCTGGCTACACCTTC.

The V call is TRBV13, the J call TRBJ2-5, with TRBD1 identical over 7 bases. With V trimmed by 4 bases and J by 2 bases, 13 bases remained unmatched. Germline loops: CDR1 PRHDT, CDR2 FYEKMQ (reference sequence). This CDR3 is built from 17 residues. The chain's CDR3 is CASSSHDSDRRQETQYF. CDR3 DNA: TGTGCCAGCAGCTCCCACGACTCGGACAGGAGACAAGAGACCCAGTACTTC.

The chain carries TRBV12-5 and TRBJ1-5, with 12 bases lining up with TRBD1. The length of the CDR3 is 16 residues. V lost 5 bases to trimming and J lost 6 bases; unmatched junction nucleotides: 8. CDR1 LGHNT and CDR2 FRNRAP come from the germline V gene. The DNA for the CDR3 is TGTGCTAGTGGTGATAGAGGGACAGGGGGCAGTCAGCCCCAGCATTTT. It encodes CASGDRGTGGSQPQHF.

The gene calls are TRBV18 and TRBJ1-5, with unresolved D. The CDR3 is made up of 13 amino acids. CDR1 and CDR2 (germline): KGHSH, LQKENI. V was clipped by 6 bases and J by 4 bases, with 10 bases between them. CDR3 residues: CASSETENQPQHF. DNA for the CDR3: TGTGCCAGCTCCGAAACAGAGAATCAGCCCCAGCATTTT.

V is TRBV19 and J is TRBJ2-7, with 7 bases fitting TRBD2. The CDR3 spans 15 residues. CDR1 and CDR2 from the germline V gene are LNHDA and SQIVND (reference sequence). Trimming cost V 1 base and J 1 base; bases outside gene matches: 4. For the CDR3, the DNA is TGTGCCAGTAGTATAGGGTCAGCGGGATCCTACGAGCAGTACTTC. Translated: CASSIGSAGSYEQYF.

V is TRBV9 and J is TRBJ2-3; 8 positions agree with TRBD2. The V and J ends lost 0 bases and 6 bases, in that order; junction bases with no gene match: 15. This CDR3 comprises 18 residues. Germline CDR1 is SGDLS and CDR2 is YYNGEE. CDR3 protein: CASSVATGTRRALDTQYF. The DNA for the CDR3 is TGTGCCAGCAGCGTAGCTACAGGGACTAGAAGGGCCCTGGATACGCAGTATTTT.

This clone was picked up one time. The chain recombines TRBV25-1 with TRBJ2-7, with 11 bases that match TRBD2. Germline CDR1 is MGHDK and CDR2 is SYGVNS. Trimming at V came to 2 bases and at J to 3 bases, leaving 3 bases not matched to a gene. CDR3 length: 15 amino acids. The CDR3 bases are TGTGCCAGCAGTGAACTAGCGGGGGGCTTCTACGAGCAGTACTTC. This gives the protein CASSELAGGFYEQYF.

This clone came up once. The V call is TRBV4-2, the J call TRBJ2-7; D is ambiguous. The V end was cut by 4 bases, the J end by 4 bases, with 17 bases between. The CDR3 loop spans 15 amino acids. The germline V gene has CDR1 LGHNA and CDR2 YNFKEQ. The CDR3 spells CASSRRLTESYEQYF. The CDR3, as DNA: TGTGCCAGCAGCCGGCGGCTAACGGAGAGTTACGAGCAGTACTTC.

The chain employs TRBV28 and TRBJ1-2, with TRBD1 matching 10 bases. This CDR3 spans 14 amino acids. Germline V CDR1 and CDR2: MDHEN, SYDVKM. The trim removed 5 bases at V and 8 bases at J, leaving 8 bases unmatched. The CDR3 DNA follows: TGTGCCAGCAGTGGACAGGGGGATTTTGAGGGCTACACCTTC. This encodes CASSGQGDFEGYTF.

Here the CDR3 reads CASSATGSANYGYTF. The CDR3 coding sequence is TGTGCCAGCAGCGCAACAGGGTCGGCTAACTATGGCTACACCTTC. V gene TRBV9 combines with J gene TRBJ1-2, with D tentatively TRBD1 (6 bases). Trimming left V 3 bases short and J 0 bases short, with 12 bases between. The V gene's germline CDR1 is SGDLS and CDR2 YYNGEE. The CDR3 runs 15 residues.

A note on this clone: The junction departs from germline at one end; a sequencing error may be responsible. This chain links TRBV30 with TRBJ1-1, with D perhaps matching TRBD1 (5 bases). The CDR3 is 11 residues long. CDR1 and CDR2 from the germline V gene are GTSNPN and SVGIG (reference sequence). In DNA form, the CDR3 reads TGTGCCTGGAGACCGGACACTGAAGCTATCTTT. It encodes CAWRPDTEAIF.

The CDR3 loop is CASSATSGSTDTQYF. The CDR3 DNA reads as TGTGCCAGCAGCGCGACTAGCGGAAGCACAGATACGCAGTATTTT. The chain couples TRBV7-9 to TRBJ2-3; 9 nucleotides align to TRBD2. V shed 5 bases, J shed 0 bases, and the junction held 3 bases outside the gene matches. The CDR3 is 15 amino acids. CDR1 is SEHNR and CDR2 is FQNEAQ in the germline V gene (reference sequence).

This chain connects TRBV6-5 to TRBJ1-2, with TRBD1 as a possible D gene (6 bases). Germline lookup yields CDR1 MNHEY and CDR2 SVGAGI. The CDR3 is 15 residues long. Trimming stripped 0 bases from V and 1 base from J, with 9 bases between. CDR3 amino acids: CASSYSGAINYGYTF. The CDR3 nucleotides are TGTGCCAGCAGTTACTCGGGGGCGATTAACTATGGCTACACCTTC.

This sequence joins TRBV30 and TRBJ2-3; no definite D call. This CDR3 is 12 amino acids long. V was trimmed by 4 bases and J by 6 bases, leaving 11 bases between them. Germline V gene lookup returns CDR1 GTSNPN and CDR2 SVGIG (reference sequence). The DNA of the CDR3 is TGTGCCTGGAATATTGCGTTGGATACGCAGTATTTT. As protein: CAWNIALDTQYF.

This chain's CDR3 is CASSLGSRSSYEQYF. For the CDR3, the DNA is TGTGCCAGCAGCTTAGGGTCGCGGTCCTCCTACGAGCAGTACTTC. This rearrangement joins TRBV11-2 to TRBJ2-7; D not certain. Germline CDR1 SGHAT, CDR2 FQNNGV. V lost 1 base, J lost 0 bases, and 10 bases lay in between. The CDR3 loop spans 15 amino acids.

The chain carries TRBV19 and TRBJ1-1; weak D call: TRBD1 (5 bases). CDR1 and CDR2 from the germline V gene are LNHDA and SQIVND (reference sequence). Trimming removed 9 bases from V and 0 bases from J, with 17 bases in between. CDR3 length: 15 residues. The DNA for the CDR3 is TGTGCCAGCCATCAATACTGGGGGGTGAACACTGAAGCTTTCTTT. Translating it yields CASHQYWGVNTEAFF.

The chain employs TRBV6-5 and TRBJ1-2; D unresolved. The germline V gene encodes CDR1 MNHEY and CDR2 SVGAGI. Trimming stripped 5 bases from V and 0 bases from J, with 10 bases between. This CDR3 contains 14 residues. CDR3 DNA: TGTGCCAGCAGTGTATTCGGGGCTAACTATGGCTACACCTTC. Its translation: CASSVFGANYGYTF.

V gene TRBV6-1 combines with J gene TRBJ1-2, with 10 bases that match TRBD1. After removal of 2 bases from V and 4 bases from J, the junction contained 7 bases not matched to a gene. The CDR3 has 16 amino acids. In germline, CDR1 is MNHNS, CDR2 SASEGT. CDR3: CASSEPTGGITYGYTF. As DNA, the CDR3 is TGTGCCAGCAGTGAACCGACAGGGGGCATCACCTATGGCTACACCTTC.

The J gene is TRBJ2-3, the V gene TRBV11-3, with D possibly matching TRBD1 (6 bases). The germline gives CDR1 SGHNT, CDR2 YENEEA. This CDR3 is 18 amino acids long. With 1 base removed from V and 4 bases from J, the gap between germline ends came to 21 bases. CDR3 nucleotides: TGTGCCAGCAGCTTAGGGGCTTCGGACAGTTCTTTATCAGATACGCAGTATTTT. This gives the protein CASSLGASDSSLSDTQYF.

This clone showed up just once. The rearrangement joins TRBV4-1 to TRBJ1-1, with TRBD1 matching over 9 bases. The CDR3 length is 17 residues. CDR1 MGHRA and CDR2 YSYEKL come from the germline V gene. The ends lost 4 bases at V and 2 bases at J; junction bases unmatched: 11. The CDR3 coding sequence is TGCGCCAGCAGCCCTAGACAGGGGGGCCCGAGTAACACTGAAGCTTTCTTT. Protein sequence: CASSPRQGGPSNTEAFF.

This chain connects TRBV5-4 to TRBJ2-7; 9 bases line up with TRBD1. The CDR3 totals 14 residues. The V gene's germline CDR1 is SGHNT and CDR2 YYREEE (reference sequence). V was pared by 5 bases and J by 2 bases, with 5 bases of the junction left unmatched. The CDR3 spells CASRDDRGAYEQYF. CDR3 nucleotides: TGTGCCAGCAGAGACGACAGGGGGGCCTACGAGCAGTACTTC. Full variable domain (missing parts from reference TRBV5-4 and TRBJ2-7): ETGVTQSPTHLIKTRGQQVTLRCSSQSGHNTVSWYQQALGQGPQFIFQYYREEENGRGNFPPRFSGLQFPNYSSELNVNALELDDSALYLCASRDDRGAYEQYFGPGTRLTVT.